These 8 T cell receptor beta chains share one sample of origin, sequenced in a study of blood T cell repertoires in COVID-19. Measured with immunoSEQ multiplex PCR; TCRdb has only the in-frame clones, and not every one. The table has 390,000 or so clones, around 83% seen once. Sequenced sample: PBMCs or T cells enriched from blood (not recorded which). The source is a woman between 50 and 59 years old who had recovered from COVID-19.

This clone was recorded only once. The chain couples TRBV20-1 to TRBJ1-3, with unresolved D. The CDR3 contains 11 residues. Per the germline V gene, CDR1 is DFQATT and CDR2 is SNEGSKA (reference sequence). This CDR3 reads CSLTSGNTIYF. The CDR3 coding sequence is TGCAGCCTGACATCTGGAAACACCATATATTTT.

The chain couples TRBV6-4 to TRBJ2-3, with TRBD2 matching over 7 bases. Unmatched junction bases numbered 12, after V lost 4 bases and J lost 5 bases. The CDR3 length is 16 residues. The germline CDR1 and CDR2 sequences are MRHNA and SNTAGT. CDR3 DNA: TGTGCCAGCAGTGTGTACGGCGGGAGTGGGGTAGATACGCAGTATTTT. The encoded protein is CASSVYGGSGVDTQYF.

This clone was recorded a few times. The CDR3 is CASSGQSWNTEAFF. In nucleotides, the CDR3 is TGTGCCAGTTCGGGACAGAGCTGGAACACTGAAGCTTTCTTT. The chain uses TRBV19 and TRBJ1-1; 7 bases are a match to TRBD1. The germline CDR1 and CDR2 sequences are LNHDA and SQIVND (reference sequence). V was clipped by 8 bases and J by 1 base; unmatched bases: 7. This CDR3 has 14 amino acids.

This chain links TRBV6-1 with TRBJ1-2, with 7 bases identical to TRBD1. Germline V gene sequence: CDR1 MNHNS, CDR2 SASEGT. CDR3 length: 15 amino acids. With 3 bases clipped from V and 6 bases from J, the junction kept 10 bases outside the gene matches. CDR3 in DNA: TGTGCCAGCAGTGATGGTGGGACAGTGTTGGATGGCTACACCTTC. Translated: CASSDGGTVLDGYTF.

This clone was recorded a few times. This rearrangement joins TRBV11-2 to TRBJ2-7; TRBD2 aligns across 10 bases. Trimming took 1 base from V and 0 from J; bases not matched to a gene: 3. The CDR3 has 16 amino acids. Germline CDR1 and CDR2: SGHAT and FQNNGV. The CDR3 sequence is CASSLVASGSSYEQYF. CDR3 in DNA: TGTGCCAGCAGCTTAGTGGCTAGCGGGAGCTCCTACGAGCAGTACTTC.

Comments on this clone: Sequence at one end of the junction differs from germline and may be a read error. This chain connects TRBV4-2 to TRBJ2-1; 7 bases are a match to TRBD2. CDR1 and CDR2 (germline): LGHNA, YNFKEQ. CDR3 size: 16 residues. In DNA form, the CDR3 reads TGTGCCAGCACCCAAGGGGTGGCTAGCGGCTCCAATGAGCAGTTCTTC. This gives the protein CASTQGVASGSNEQFF.

The V gene is TRBV3-1 (or the pseudogene TRBV3-2), the J gene TRBJ2-7; no clear D. Germline CDR1 and CDR2: LGHDT and YNNKEL (reference sequence). Trimming shortened V by 4 bases and J by 5 bases, and 9 bases separated the two germline ends. The CDR3 length is 12 residues. This chain's CDR3 is CASSLTSHEQYF. The CDR3 DNA follows: TGTGCCAGCAGCCTAACATCACACGAGCAGTACTTC.

This chain links TRBV27 with TRBJ1-6; D remains ambiguous. CDR1 and CDR2 (germline): MNHEY, SMNVEV (reference sequence). V lost 10 bases and J 6 bases, leaving 16 bases between the germline ends. The CDR3 sequence is 14 residues long. This CDR3 is CATLPGRGNSPLHF. DNA of the CDR3: TGTGCCACCTTACCGGGTCGTGGTAATTCACCCCTCCACTTT.